The source of this T cell receptor (beta chain) is a study of post-analysis software for immune sequencing data. Looking at the study overall: Patients with relapsing-remitting, secondary progressive and progressive-relapsing multiple sclerosis courses were all represented. Study conclusions and caveats: There was significantly lower normalized Chao1 diversity in multiple sclerosis patients than in controls. Roughly 5 TRBV segments occurring more often in patients than controls included TRBV5-6, TRBV5-1 and TRBV20-1. Strong co-clustering by F measure was evident for samples that had been prepared in the same batch.

In its sample, this clonotype was seen many times. Its antigen is currently unknown. Unique molecular identifiers were carried by the TCR beta cDNA libraries. Around 460,000 cDNA molecules came from about 1 to 10 million T cells. One entry per CDR3 protein results from TCRdb running MiXCR on the PCR reads. The table shows roughly 180,000 distinct CDR3 sequences, with about 29% occurring only once. The CDR3 consists of 12 residues. V was trimmed by 4 bases and J by 1 base, leaving 8 bases between them. Germline CDR1 DFQATT, CDR2 SNEGSKA (reference sequence). The material sequenced was blood. The clonotype comes from a girl aged 5-17 years with multiple sclerosis. The chain links TRBV20-1 to TRBJ2-7; no clear D. Here the CDR3 reads CSATLDSYEQYF. The CDR3 DNA reads as TGCAGTGCTACTCTAGATTCCTACGAGCAGTACTTC.